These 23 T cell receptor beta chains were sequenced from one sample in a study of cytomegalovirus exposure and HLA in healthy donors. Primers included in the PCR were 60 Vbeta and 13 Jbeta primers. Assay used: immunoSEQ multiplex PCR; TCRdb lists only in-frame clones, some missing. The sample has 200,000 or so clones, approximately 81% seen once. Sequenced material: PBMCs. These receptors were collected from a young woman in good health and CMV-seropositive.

CDR3 in amino acids: CASSAGSSGANVLTF. The CDR3 DNA follows: TGTGCCAGTAGCGCAGGCTCCTCTGGGGCCAACGTCCTGACTTTC. This chain links TRBV19 with TRBJ2-6; D gene unclear. The CDR3 runs to 15 residues. V was trimmed by 6 bases and J by 0 bases, leaving 9 bases between them. CDR1 LNHDA and CDR2 SQIVND come from the germline V gene (reference sequence).

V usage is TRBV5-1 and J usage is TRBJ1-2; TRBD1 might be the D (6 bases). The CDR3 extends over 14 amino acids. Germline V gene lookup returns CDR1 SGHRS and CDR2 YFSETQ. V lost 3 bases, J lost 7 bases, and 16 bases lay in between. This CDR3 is CASSWSRGEVGYTF. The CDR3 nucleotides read TGCGCCAGCAGCTGGTCCAGGGGCGAGGTTGGCTACACCTTC.

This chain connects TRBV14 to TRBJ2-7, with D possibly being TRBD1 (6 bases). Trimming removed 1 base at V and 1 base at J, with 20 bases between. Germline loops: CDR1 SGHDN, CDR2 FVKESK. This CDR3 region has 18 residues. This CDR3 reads CASSQANGQPSISYEQYV. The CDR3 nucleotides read TGTGCCAGCAGCCAAGCCAACGGACAGCCTTCTATTTCCTACGAGCAGTACGTC.

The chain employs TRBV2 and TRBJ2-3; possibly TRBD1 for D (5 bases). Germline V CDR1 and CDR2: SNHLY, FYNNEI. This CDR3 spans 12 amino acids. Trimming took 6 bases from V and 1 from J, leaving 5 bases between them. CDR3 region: CASRQGTDTQYF. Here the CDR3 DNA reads TGTGCCAGCAGACAGGGCACAGATACGCAGTATTTT.

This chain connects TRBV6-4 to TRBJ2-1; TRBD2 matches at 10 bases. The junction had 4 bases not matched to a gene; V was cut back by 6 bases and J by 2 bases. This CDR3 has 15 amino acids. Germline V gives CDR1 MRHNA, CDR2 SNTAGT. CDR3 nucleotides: TGTGCCAGCAGCGTAGCGGGGGGTACCTACAATGAGCAGTTCTTC. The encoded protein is CASSVAGGTYNEQFF.

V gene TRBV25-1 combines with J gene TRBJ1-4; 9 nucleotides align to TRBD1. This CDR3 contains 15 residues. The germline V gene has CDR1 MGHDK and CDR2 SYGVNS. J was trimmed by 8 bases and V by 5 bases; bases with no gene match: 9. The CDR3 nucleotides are TGTGCCAGCAGTCCCCCGGGACAGGGCGGCGAAAAACTGTTTTTT. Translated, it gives CASSPPGQGGEKLFF.

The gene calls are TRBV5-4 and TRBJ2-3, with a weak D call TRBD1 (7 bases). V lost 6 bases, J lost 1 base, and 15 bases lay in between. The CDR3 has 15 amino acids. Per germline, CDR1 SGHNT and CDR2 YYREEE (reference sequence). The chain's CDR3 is CASTEGARGTDTQYF. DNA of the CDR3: TGTGCCAGCACGGAGGGGGCGCGGGGCACAGATACGCAGTATTTT.

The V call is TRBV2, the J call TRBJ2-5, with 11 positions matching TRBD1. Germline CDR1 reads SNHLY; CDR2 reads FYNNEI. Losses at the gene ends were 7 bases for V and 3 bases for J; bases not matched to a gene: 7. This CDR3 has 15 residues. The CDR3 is CASIVGTGGEETQYF. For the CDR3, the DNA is TGTGCCAGCATTGTTGGGACAGGGGGGGAAGAGACCCAGTACTTC.

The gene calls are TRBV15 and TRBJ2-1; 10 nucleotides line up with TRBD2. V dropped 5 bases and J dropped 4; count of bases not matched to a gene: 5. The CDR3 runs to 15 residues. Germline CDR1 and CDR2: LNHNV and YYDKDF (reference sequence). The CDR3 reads CATSHTSGDYNEQFF. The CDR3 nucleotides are TGTGCCACCAGCCACACTAGCGGGGATTACAATGAGCAGTTCTTC.

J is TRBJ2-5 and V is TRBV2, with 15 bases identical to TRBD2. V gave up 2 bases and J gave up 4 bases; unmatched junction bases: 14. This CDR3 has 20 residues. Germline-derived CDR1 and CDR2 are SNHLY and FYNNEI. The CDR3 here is CASSERGRTSGGGLGETQYF. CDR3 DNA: TGTGCCAGCAGTGAAAGGGGAAGGACTAGCGGGGGGGGTTTGGGAGAGACCCAGTACTTC.

CDR3 loop: CASSQGRAPGQLVNEEKLFF. CDR3 bases: TGTGCCAGCAGCCAAGGTCGGGCACCGGGACAACTCGTAAATGAGGAAAAACTGTTTTTT. The V gene is TRBV14, the J gene TRBJ1-4; D perhaps matches TRBD1 (6 bases). The CDR3 loop spans 20 amino acids. V was cut by 1 base and J by 8 bases, with 29 bases left in between. The V gene's germline CDR1 is SGHDN and CDR2 FVKESK. The full variable domain, completed using reference TRBV14 and TRBJ1-4, is EAGVTQFPSHSVIEKGQTVTLRCDPISGHDNLYWYRRVMGKEIKFLLHFVKESKQDESGMPNNRFLAERTGGTYSTLKVQPAELEDSGVYFCASSQGRAPGQLVNEEKLFFGSGTQLSVL.

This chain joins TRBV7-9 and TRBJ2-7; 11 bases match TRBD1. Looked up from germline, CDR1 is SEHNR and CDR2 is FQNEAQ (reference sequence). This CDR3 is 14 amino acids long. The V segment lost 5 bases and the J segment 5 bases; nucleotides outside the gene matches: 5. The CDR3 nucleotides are TGTGCCAGCAGCCAGGGACAGGGGGGAAACGAGCAGTACTTC. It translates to CASSQGQGGNEQYF.

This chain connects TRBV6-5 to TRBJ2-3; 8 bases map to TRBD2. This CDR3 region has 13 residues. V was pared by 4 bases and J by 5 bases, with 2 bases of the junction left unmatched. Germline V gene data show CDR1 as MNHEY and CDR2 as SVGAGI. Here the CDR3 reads CASSSSGGDTQYF. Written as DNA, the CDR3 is TGTGCCAGCAGTTCCAGCGGGGGAGATACGCAGTATTTT.

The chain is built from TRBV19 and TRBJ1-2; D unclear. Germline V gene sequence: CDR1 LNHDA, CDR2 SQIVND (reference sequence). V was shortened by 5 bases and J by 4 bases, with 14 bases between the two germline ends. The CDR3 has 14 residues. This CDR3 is CASSPREDSYGYTF. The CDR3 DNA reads TGTGCCAGTAGTCCCCGGGAAGATAGCTATGGCTACACCTTC.

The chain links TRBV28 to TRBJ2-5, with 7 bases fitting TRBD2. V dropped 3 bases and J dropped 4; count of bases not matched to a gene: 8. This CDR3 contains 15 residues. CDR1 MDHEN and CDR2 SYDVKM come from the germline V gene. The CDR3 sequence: CASSLRMTSLETQYF. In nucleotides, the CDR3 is TGTGCCAGCAGTTTGAGGATGACTAGCTTAGAGACCCAGTACTTC.

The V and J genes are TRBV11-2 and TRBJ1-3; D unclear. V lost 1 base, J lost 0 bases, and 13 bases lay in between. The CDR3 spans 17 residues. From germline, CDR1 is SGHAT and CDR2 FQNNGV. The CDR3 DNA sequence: TGTGCCAGCAGCTTAGCCCATATATCCAGCTCTGGAAACACCATATATTTT. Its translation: CASSLAHISSSGNTIYF.

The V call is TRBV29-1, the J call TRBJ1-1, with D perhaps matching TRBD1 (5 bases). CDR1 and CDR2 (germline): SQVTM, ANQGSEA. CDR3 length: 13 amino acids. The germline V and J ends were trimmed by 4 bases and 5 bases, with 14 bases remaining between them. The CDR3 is CSVVGRQTTEAFF. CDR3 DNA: TGCAGCGTTGTTGGGCGACAGACTACTGAAGCTTTCTTT. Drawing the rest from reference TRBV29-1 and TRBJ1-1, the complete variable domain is SAVISQKPSRDICQRGTSLTIQCQVDSQVTMMFWYRQQPGQSLTLIATANQGSEATYESGFVIDKFPISRPNLTFSTLTVSNMSPEDSSIYLCSVVGRQTTEAFFGQGTRLTVV.

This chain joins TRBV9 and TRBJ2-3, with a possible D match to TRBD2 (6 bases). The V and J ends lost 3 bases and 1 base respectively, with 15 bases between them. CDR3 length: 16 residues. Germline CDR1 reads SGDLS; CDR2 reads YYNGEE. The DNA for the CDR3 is TGTGCCAGCAGCGCGCCGGGGCGGGGCCGCACAGATACGCAGTATTTT. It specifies CASSAPGRGRTDTQYF.

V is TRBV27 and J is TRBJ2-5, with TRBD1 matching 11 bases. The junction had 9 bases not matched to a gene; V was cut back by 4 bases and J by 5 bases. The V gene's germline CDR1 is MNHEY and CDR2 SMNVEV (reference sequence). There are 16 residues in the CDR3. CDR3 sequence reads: CASSSYPGTGGETQYF. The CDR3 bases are TGTGCCAGCAGTTCTTACCCCGGGACAGGGGGTGAGACCCAGTACTTC.

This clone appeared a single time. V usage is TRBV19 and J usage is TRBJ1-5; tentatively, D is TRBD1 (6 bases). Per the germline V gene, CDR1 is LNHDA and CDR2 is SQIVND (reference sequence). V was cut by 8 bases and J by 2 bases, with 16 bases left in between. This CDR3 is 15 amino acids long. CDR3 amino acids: CASHRARGGNQPQHF. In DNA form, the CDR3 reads TGTGCCAGTCACAGGGCTCGAGGGGGCAATCAGCCCCAGCATTTT.

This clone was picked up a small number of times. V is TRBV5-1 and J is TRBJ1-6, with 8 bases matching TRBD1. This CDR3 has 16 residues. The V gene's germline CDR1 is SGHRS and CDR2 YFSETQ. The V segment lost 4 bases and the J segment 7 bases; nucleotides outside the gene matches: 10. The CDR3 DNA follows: TGCGCCAGCAGCCTAAGTGGACAGGGAGGGAATTCACCCCTCCACTTT. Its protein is CASSLSGQGGNSPLHF.

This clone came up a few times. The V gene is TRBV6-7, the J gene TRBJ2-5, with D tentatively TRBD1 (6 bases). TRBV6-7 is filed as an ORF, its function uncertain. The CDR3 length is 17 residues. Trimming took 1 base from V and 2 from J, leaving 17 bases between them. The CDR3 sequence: CASSYCAPGQIQETQYF. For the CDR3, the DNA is TGTGCCAGCAGTTACTGTGCCCCGGGACAAATTCAAGAGACCCAGTACTTC.

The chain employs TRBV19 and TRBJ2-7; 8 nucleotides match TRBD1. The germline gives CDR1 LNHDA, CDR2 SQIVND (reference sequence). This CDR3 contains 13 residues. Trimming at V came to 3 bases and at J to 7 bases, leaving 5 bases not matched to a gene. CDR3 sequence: CASSMDREREQYF. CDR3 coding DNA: TGTGCCAGTAGTATGGACAGGGAGAGAGAGCAGTACTTC. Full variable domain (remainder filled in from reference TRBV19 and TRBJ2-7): DGGITQSPKYLFRKEGQNVTLSCEQNLNHDAMYWYRQDPGQGLRLIYYSQIVNDFQKGDIAEGYSVSREKKESFPLTVTSAQKNPTAFYLCASSMDREREQYFGPGTRLTVT.